This T cell receptor (beta chain) originates from a study of blood T cell repertoires in COVID-19. Study information: PBMCs, B-cell-depleted T cells, or T cells were the source of the cDNA or gDNA that made up the material.

CDR1 is MNHEY, CDR2 SVGAGI, per germline. Losses at the gene ends were 2 bases for V and 7 bases for J; bases not matched to a gene: 10. The CDR3 runs to 16 residues. Sequencing was performed with immunoSEQ multiplex PCR; in TCRdb, only in-frame clones are kept and a portion is missing. The data hold about 210,000 clones, with roughly 82% observed a single time. The chain recombines TRBV6-5 with TRBJ2-1, with 8 nucleotides matching TRBD2. The origin of this receptor is a man between 40 and 49 years old who had recovered from COVID-19. Sequenced input: peripheral blood. The CDR3 nucleotides read TGTGCCAGCAGTTACCGCCGGGGGGGCCGAGGGAATGAGCAGTTCTTC. This encodes CASSYRRGGRGNEQFF.